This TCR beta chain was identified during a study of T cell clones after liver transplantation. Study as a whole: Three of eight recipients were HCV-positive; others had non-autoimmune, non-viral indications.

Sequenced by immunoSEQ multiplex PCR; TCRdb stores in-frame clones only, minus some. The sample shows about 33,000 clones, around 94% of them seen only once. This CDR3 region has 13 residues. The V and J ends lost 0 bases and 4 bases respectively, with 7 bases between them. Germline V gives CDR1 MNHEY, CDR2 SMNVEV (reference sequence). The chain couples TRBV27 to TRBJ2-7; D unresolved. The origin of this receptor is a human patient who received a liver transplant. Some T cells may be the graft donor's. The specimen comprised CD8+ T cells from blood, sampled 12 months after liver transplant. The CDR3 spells CASSLSGVYEQYF. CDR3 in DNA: TGTGCCAGCAGTTTATCGGGCGTATACGAGCAGTACTTC.